This TCR beta chain was recorded in a study of blood T cells in healthy people across ages. Overall study findings and caveats: The long-lived group displayed more naive CD4+ cells, plus higher diversity, than the aged donors did.

Alongside a J-beta primer mix, a sample-barcoded 5' primer served in a second PCR lasting roughly 7 to 11 cycles. MiXCR was run by TCRdb on the 5' RACE reads, yielding one entry per CDR3 protein. Here the sample spans around 800,000 distinct CDR3 sequences, less than 60% being singletons. The sample holds a few counts of this clonotype. What it binds is not known. V lost 8 bases to trimming and J lost 7 bases; unmatched junction nucleotides: 9. This CDR3 contains 14 residues. Germline CDR1 MNHNS, CDR2 SASEGT. Per sample, a minimum of 7 million PBMCs were isolated. This TCR came from an elderly man in good health. This chain joins TRBV6-1 and TRBJ2-3; TRBD2 aligns across 10 bases. The material sequenced was blood. The CDR3 is CASLLSGRAYTQYF. CDR3 sequence (DNA): TGTGCCAGCCTCTTGAGCGGGAGGGCCTATACGCAGTATTTT.